The following is a T cell receptor beta chain sequence with its context. Its antigen remains unidentified. This could be a read error, since a much larger clone is one nucleotide away. This specimen comes from a study of blood T cells in healthy people across ages. Overall study findings and caveats: It was held that diversity estimates obtained from one million T cells represented underestimates.

Each donor gave around 9.3 milliliters of peripheral blood. The use of a sample-barcoded 5' primer and a J-beta primer mix characterized a second PCR of roughly 6 to 11 cycles. Each cDNA molecule was tagged by a template-switch adaptor with 12 random nucleotides. Each sample yielded at least 3 million CDR3-containing paired-end reads. Each CDR3 protein gets one entry after TCRdb re-called the 5' RACE reads with MiXCR. This sample has approximately 2,000,000 distinct CDR3 sequences, with approximately 40% found just once. From germline, CDR1 is DFQATT and CDR2 SNEGSKA (reference sequence). The CDR3 extends over 15 amino acids.

Sequences were obtained from blood. The chain couples TRBV20-1 to TRBJ1-1, with 9 bases lining up with TRBD1. The TCR originated in a human donor in good health. DNA for the CDR3: TGCAGTACTAGACAGAGAGGGACAGGGAATACTGAAGCTTTCTTT. This translates into CSTRQRGTGNTEAFF.